The T cell receptor beta chain under discussion was sequenced for a study of Graves' ophthalmopathy and Graves' hyperthyroidism. The CDR3 has 14 amino acids. The germline V gene has CDR1 DFQATT and CDR2 SNEGSKA (reference sequence). V was clipped by 6 bases and J by 6 bases, with 21 bases between them. Study results and caveats: The 13-signature model separated ophthalmopathy from stable hyperthyroidism at around 90% sensitivity and around 81% specificity.

Beta-chain TCR CDR3 regions were amplified from RNA transcripts. RT-PCR in the first round used HTBI primers; a second-round multiplex PCR followed. Via MiXCR, TCRdb re-called the multiplex PCR reads, giving one row per CDR3 protein. Of roughly 1.1 million distinct CDR3 sequences in the sample, about 36% were seen once. As diagnostic evidence, clinical symptoms, serum thyroxine, TRAb, thyroid ultrasound and orbital computed tomography were relied upon. This clonotype was observed many times. Its matching antigen is unknown. The material sequenced was peripheral blood or thyroid tissue (not recorded which). This chain connects TRBV20-1 to TRBJ2-7; TRBD1 might be the D (7 bases). The source is an adult man with Graves' hyperthyroidism. The CDR3 DNA is TGCAGTGCCCCTAATGGGTTGCAGGGGGGCGAGCAGTACTTC. Its translation is CSAPNGLQGGEQYF.